The sequence of this TCR beta chain was determined in a study of chemoradiotherapy in HPV16-positive cancers. TCRdb keeps only in-frame clones here, not all; method: immunoSEQ multiplex PCR. This table holds thousands of clones, 70% to 80% found once. V lost 3 bases and J lost 3; bases outside the gene matches: 11. The germline gives CDR1 MDHEN, CDR2 SYDVKM. This CDR3 region has 16 residues. The rearrangement links TRBV28 to TRBJ2-7, with TRBD1 identical over 7 bases. This material was acquired from a patient who underwent chemoradiotherapy. This TCR derives from a human donor with HPV-associated anogenital cancer. The CDR3 sequence is CASSFKLRGQSYEQYF. In DNA form, the CDR3 reads TGTGCCAGCAGTTTTAAATTAAGGGGACAGAGCTACGAGCAGTACTTC.